The rows below give T cell receptor beta chains drawn from one sample of a study of cytomegalovirus exposure and HLA in healthy donors. Produced via immunoSEQ multiplex PCR; TCRdb's table is partial and in-frame only. This sample has more than 80,000 clones, with about 88% found just once. Sequencing input: PBMCs. These receptors all come from a woman between 18 and 30 years old in good health and CMV-seropositive. Both conserved end residues are trimmed from each CDR3. Each record gives: V gene, J gene, clone size, CDR3 protein. Size is stated for part of the rows, as once, few or many counts, or as a class when the clone is expanded.

V: TRBV6-5; J: TRBJ1-5; size: once; CDR3: ASGHLDQPQH
V: TRBV7-2; J: TRBJ2-3; size: .; CDR3: ASSLALTGWTDTQY
V: TRBV20-1; J: TRBJ2-1; size: .; CDR3: SALSYNEQF
V: TRBV28; J: TRBJ1-1; size: .; CDR3: ASSFNAGWNTEAF
V: TRBV7-9; J: TRBJ2-1; size: once; CDR3: ASSPGTDLINEQF
V: TRBV19; J: TRBJ1-2; size: .; CDR3: ASSMDRLYGYT
V: TRBV9; J: TRBJ2-2; size: .; CDR3: ASSVALEPESGELF
V: TRBV9; J: TRBJ2-7; size: .; CDR3: ASSPVGDRTYEQY
V: TRBV29-1; J: TRBJ2-7; size: .; CDR3: SVEGWGSGAYYEQY
V: TRBV19; J: TRBJ1-5; size: .; CDR3: ASSIRQFNQPQH
V: TRBV19; J: TRBJ1-2; size: .; CDR3: ASHRTASDYGYT